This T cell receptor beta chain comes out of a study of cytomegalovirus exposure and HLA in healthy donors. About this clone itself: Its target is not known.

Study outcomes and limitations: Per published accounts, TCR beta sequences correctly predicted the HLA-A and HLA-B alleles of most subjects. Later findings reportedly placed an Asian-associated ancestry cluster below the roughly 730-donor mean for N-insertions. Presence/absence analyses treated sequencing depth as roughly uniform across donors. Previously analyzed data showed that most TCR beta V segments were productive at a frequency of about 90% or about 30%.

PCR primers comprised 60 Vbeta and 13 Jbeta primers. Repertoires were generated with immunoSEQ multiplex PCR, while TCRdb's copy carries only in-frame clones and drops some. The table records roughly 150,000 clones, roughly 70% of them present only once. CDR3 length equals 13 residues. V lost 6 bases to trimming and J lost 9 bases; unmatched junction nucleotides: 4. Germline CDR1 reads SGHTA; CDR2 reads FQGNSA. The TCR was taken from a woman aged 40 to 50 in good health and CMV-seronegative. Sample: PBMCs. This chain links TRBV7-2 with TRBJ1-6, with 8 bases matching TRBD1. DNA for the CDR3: TGTGCCAGCAGTTCACAGGGGGGTTCACCCCTCCACTTT. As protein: CASSSQGGSPLHF.